Below, 29 T cell receptor beta chains from the same sample are listed, as sequenced in a study of T cells in Graves' hyperthyroidism and ophthalmopathy. Researchers took RNA transcripts and amplified the TCR beta CDR3 regions from them. TCR CDR3 regions were first amplified by RT-PCR with HTBI primers. Each CDR3 protein gets one entry after TCRdb re-called the multiplex PCR reads with MiXCR. The sample carries 300,000 to 450,000 distinct CDR3 sequences, just under 25% recorded once. The sample taken for sequencing was blood. The receptors were sampled from a man in his fifties or sixties with Graves' hyperthyroidism.

V usage is TRBV5-1 and J usage is TRBJ1-1; D remains ambiguous. The V gene's germline CDR1 is SGHRS and CDR2 YFSETQ. This CDR3 has 14 amino acids. Trimming removed 4 bases at V and 2 bases at J, with 12 bases between. The CDR3: CASSQGAANTEAFF. As DNA, the CDR3 is TGCGCCAGCAGCCAAGGTGCAGCCAACACTGAAGCTTTCTTT.

There are a few counts of this clonotype. The CDR3 DNA sequence: TGTGCCTGGAGTGTACGGGGAGATGAGCAGTTCTTC. As protein: CAWSVRGDEQFF. V is TRBV30 and J is TRBJ2-1, with D possibly matching TRBD2 (5 bases). Trimming cost V 0 bases and J 8 bases, with 8 bases left between them. This CDR3 has 12 amino acids. Germline V gene sequence: CDR1 GTSNPN, CDR2 SVGIG (reference sequence).

The V and J genes are TRBV20-1 and TRBJ2-3, with 8 bases that match TRBD2. This CDR3 has 15 amino acids. Germline V gene sequence: CDR1 DFQATT, CDR2 SNEGSKA (reference sequence). V dropped 6 bases and J dropped 1; count of bases not matched to a gene: 9. The CDR3 loop is CSALLAESGTDTQYF. In nucleotides, the CDR3 is TGCAGTGCGCTACTAGCGGAGTCTGGCACAGATACGCAGTATTTT.

V is TRBV7-3 and J is TRBJ1-6; TRBD1 agrees at 8 bases. The CDR3 consists of 17 residues. V shed 5 bases and J 5 bases; nucleotides not matched to a gene: 11. Germline assignment: CDR1 SGHTA and CDR2 FQGTGA. The CDR3 protein is CASSTPGQAFHNSPLHF. CDR3 nucleotide sequence: TGTGCCAGCAGCACACCGGGACAGGCTTTCCATAATTCACCCCTCCACTTT.

In its sample, this clonotype was seen many times. The chain joins TRBV7-2 to TRBJ2-7, with D perhaps TRBD2 (6 bases). The CDR3 consists of 14 residues. V was shortened by 5 bases and J by 0 bases, with 11 bases between the two germline ends. CDR1 is SGHTA and CDR2 is FQGNSA in the germline V gene. CDR3 region: CASSLPDYSYEQYF. In DNA form, the CDR3 reads TGTGCCAGCAGCCTTCCGGACTACTCCTACGAGCAGTACTTC.

The chain uses TRBV29-1 and TRBJ1-4, with D hard to call. V was shortened by 1 base and J by 1 base, with 4 bases between the two germline ends. Germline-derived CDR1 and CDR2 are SQVTM and ANQGSEA. The CDR3 extends over 13 amino acids. In DNA form, the CDR3 reads TGCAGCGTTGAAGGGGTAACTAATGAAAAACTGTTTTTT. Translation gives CSVEGVTNEKLFF.

J is TRBJ2-1 and V is TRBV18; TRBD2 is a possible D gene (6 bases). The CDR3 contains 12 residues. Germline loops: CDR1 KGHSH, CDR2 LQKENI. Trimming cost V 3 bases and J 11 bases, with 11 bases left between them. The CDR3 DNA follows: TGTGCCAGCTCACCGCGAGGACTAAAGCAGTTCTTC. Protein sequence: CASSPRGLKQFF.

In its sample, this clonotype was seen many times. The gene calls are TRBV12-3 or TRBV12-4 and TRBJ1-2, with a possible D match to TRBD1 (5 bases). The CDR3 covers 13 residues. Deletions cut 6 bases from V and 0 bases from J, with 8 bases between. The CDR3 bases are TGTGCCAGCAGACAGGACTCTAACTATGGCTACACCTTC. Residues: CASRQDSNYGYTF.

This clonotype was seen at least ten times. The J gene is TRBJ2-1, the V gene TRBV2; D is undetermined. This CDR3 has 12 amino acids. The V end lost 0 bases, the J end lost 9 bases, and 6 bases lay between the germline ends. The germline CDR1 and CDR2 sequences are SNHLY and FYNNEI. The CDR3 is CASSEAMVEQFF. CDR3 nucleotide sequence: TGTGCCAGCAGTGAAGCGATGGTTGAGCAGTTCTTC.

The genes are TRBV7-2 and TRBJ2-3, with TRBD2 matching 9 bases. This CDR3 has 16 amino acids. Germline V CDR1 and CDR2: SGHTA, FQGNSA. V dropped 1 base and J dropped 2; count of bases not matched to a gene: 4. CDR3 coding DNA: TGTGCCAGCAGCTTAGAACTAGCGGGCCACACAGATACGCAGTATTTT. Protein product: CASSLELAGHTDTQYF.

This chain joins TRBV27 and TRBJ1-2, with 7 bases matching TRBD1. Trimming at V came to 3 bases and at J to 5 bases, leaving 6 bases not matched to a gene. This CDR3 spans 14 amino acids. The germline V gene encodes CDR1 MNHEY and CDR2 SMNVEV (reference sequence). The CDR3 reads CASSFYDRDYGYTF. The CDR3 DNA reads as TGTGCCAGCAGTTTTTATGACAGGGATTATGGCTACACCTTC.

This clonotype was detected ten times or more. The rearrangement joins TRBV11-2 to TRBJ2-5, with TRBD2 matching over 9 bases. V lost 5 bases and J lost 4; bases outside the gene matches: 8. Germline lookup yields CDR1 SGHAT and CDR2 FQNNGV. The CDR3 length is 15 residues. CDR3 bases: TGTGCCAGCAGCCCACCGACTAGCGGAGGAGAGACCCAGTACTTC. It yields the protein CASSPPTSGGETQYF.

This clonotype was seen a few times. This chain uses TRBV6-2 or TRBV6-3 with TRBJ2-5; tentatively, D is TRBD1 or TRBD2 (5 bases each). Germline V gene sequence: CDR1 MNHEY, CDR2 SVGEGT. The V end was cut by 5 bases, the J end by 5 bases, with 21 bases between. This CDR3 is 16 amino acids long. In DNA, the CDR3 is TGTGCCAGCAGTCCCGGGACGCTCAATAACCGCGAGACCCAGTACTTC. The encoded protein is CASSPGTLNNRETQYF.

This clonotype was seen a handful of times. V and J are TRBV11-3 and TRBJ2-5; unclear D gene. V was pared by 5 bases and J by 5 bases, with 9 bases between. Germline V gives CDR1 SGHNT, CDR2 YENEEA. The CDR3 is made up of 12 amino acids. CDR3 nucleotide sequence: TGTGCCAGCAGCCCCGGGTGGGAGACCCAGTACTTC. This translates into CASSPGWETQYF. The full variable domain, its missing parts supplied by reference TRBV11-3 and TRBJ2-5, is EAGVVQSPRYKIIEKKQPVAFWCNPISGHNTLYWYLQNLGQGPELLIRYENEEAVDDSQLPKDRFSAERLKGVDSTLKIQPAELGDSAVYLCASSPGWETQYFGPGTRLLVL.

The V and J genes are TRBV20-1 and TRBJ1-1; 9 bases are shared with TRBD1. This CDR3 spans 13 amino acids. V lost 5 bases and J lost 6; bases outside the gene matches: 7. Germline CDR1 reads DFQATT; CDR2 reads SNEGSKA (reference sequence). The CDR3 loop is CSASSGTGPEAFF. The DNA of the CDR3 is TGCAGTGCTTCATCGGGGACAGGGCCTGAAGCTTTCTTT.

This chain uses TRBV19 with TRBJ2-2, with no clear D. V was shortened by 4 bases and J by 6 bases, with 6 bases between the two germline ends. Germline CDR1 reads LNHDA; CDR2 reads SQIVND (reference sequence). This CDR3 contains 12 residues. CDR3 sequence reads: CASSKPSGELFF. DNA for the CDR3: TGTGCCAGTAGTAAACCTTCCGGGGAGCTGTTTTTT. The whole variable domain, remainder taken from reference TRBV19 and TRBJ2-2, is DGGITQSPKYLFRKEGQNVTLSCEQNLNHDAMYWYRQDPGQGLRLIYYSQIVNDFQKGDIAEGYSVSREKKESFPLTVTSAQKNPTAFYLCASSKPSGELFFGEGSRLTVL.

There are many counts of this clonotype. The chain links TRBV11-2 to TRBJ2-5; a weak D match, TRBD2 (5 bases). The germline V gene has CDR1 SGHAT and CDR2 FQNNGV. The V end was cut by 0 bases, the J end by 4 bases, with 9 bases between. This CDR3 region has 14 residues. CDR3 DNA sequence: TGTGCCAGCAGCTTAGATCGACTAATAGAGACCCAGTACTTC. Protein product: CASSLDRLIETQYF.

This clonotype was seen more than once but under ten times. The chain joins TRBV12-3 or TRBV12-4 to TRBJ1-5; tentative D call: TRBD1 (5 bases). There are 13 residues in the CDR3. V was shortened by 8 bases and J by 3 bases, with 11 bases between the two germline ends. The CDR3 spells CASWGGFNQPQHF. In nucleotides, the CDR3 is TGTGCCAGCTGGGGGGGATTCAATCAGCCCCAGCATTTT.

The V gene is TRBV12-3 or TRBV12-4, the J gene TRBJ2-2; 11 bases are a match to TRBD2. The CDR3 extends over 17 amino acids. J was trimmed by 7 bases and V by 3 bases; bases with no gene match: 10. Here the CDR3 DNA reads TGTGCCAGCAGTTTCCGAACTAGCGGGAGTTTTGGCGGGGAGCTGTTTTTT. Its protein is CASSFRTSGSFGGELFF.

This clonotype was counted many times. The J gene is TRBJ2-3, the V gene TRBV7-8; maybe TRBD1 (6 bases). Germline assignment: CDR1 SGHVS and CDR2 FQNEAQ. V shed 7 bases and J shed 4 bases, with 21 bases lying between them. CDR3 length: 16 amino acids. The DNA for the CDR3 is TGTGCCAGCACCCCAGAGGGGGAAATTGCATCAGATACGCAGTATTTT. Encoded protein: CASTPEGEIASDTQYF. Together with reference TRBV7-8 and TRBJ2-3, the CDR3 gives the full variable domain: GAGVSQSPRYKVAKRGQDVALRCDPISGHVSLFWYQQALGQGPEFLTYFQNEAQLDKSGLPSDRFFAERPEGSVSTLKIQRTQQEDSAVYLCASTPEGEIASDTQYFGPGTRLTVL.

This clonotype was recorded a few times. This chain links TRBV5-1 with TRBJ2-7; 8 positions agree with TRBD2. The V gene end was trimmed by 3 bases and the J gene end by 2 bases; junction bases not matched to a gene: 4. Germline V gene data show CDR1 as SGHRS and CDR2 as YFSETQ. The CDR3 contains 14 residues. Written as DNA, the CDR3 is TGCGCCAGCAGCTCGGTTAGCGGGACCTACGAGCAGTACTTC. Translation gives CASSSVSGTYEQYF. The whole variable domain, remainder taken from reference TRBV5-1 and TRBJ2-7, is KAGVTQTPRYLIKTRGQQVTLSCSPISGHRSVSWYQQTPGQGLQFLFEYFSETQRNKGNFPGRFSGRQFSNSRSEMNVSTLELGDSALYLCASSSVSGTYEQYFGPGTRLTVT.

This sequence joins TRBV11-2 and TRBJ2-5; TRBD2 aligns across 7 bases. The CDR3 runs to 15 residues. CDR1 is SGHAT, CDR2 FQNNGV, per germline. J lost 5 bases, V lost 6 bases, and 12 bases had no gene match. For the CDR3, the DNA is TGTGCCAGCAGGGGGGAGGGACTGGCCCCGGAGACCCAGTACTTC. It specifies CASRGEGLAPETQYF. The whole variable domain, remainder taken from reference TRBV11-2 and TRBJ2-5, is EAGVAQSPRYKIIEKRQSVAFWCNPISGHATLYWYQQILGQGPKLLIQFQNNGVVDDSQLPKDRFSAERLKGVDSTLKIQPAKLEDSAVYLCASRGEGLAPETQYFGPGTRLLVL.

V usage is TRBV10-3 and J usage is TRBJ2-2; D is uncertain. This CDR3 is built from 13 residues. Germline CDR1 reads ENHRY; CDR2 reads SYGVKD. Trimming left V 3 bases short and J 7 bases short, with 9 bases between. CDR3 bases: TGTGCCATCAGTGAAAAGGTCCTCGGGGAGCTGTTTTTT. Translation gives CAISEKVLGELFF.

This clonotype was picked up a small number of times. The junction does not match germline at one end; this may be a read error. V is TRBV6-1 and J is TRBJ2-7, with 10 bases fitting TRBD1. Germline V gene lookup returns CDR1 MNHNS and CDR2 SASEGT. The CDR3 runs to 16 residues. The CDR3 DNA reads TGTGCCAGCAGAGAAGAACCGGGACAGGGGATCTACGAGCAGTACTTC. This translates into CASREEPGQGIYEQYF.

This CDR3 reads CASSPDRAYNEQFF. The CDR3 region has the DNA TGTGCCAGCAGCCCCGACAGGGCCTACAATGAGCAGTTCTTC. This chain joins TRBV7-9 and TRBJ2-1; 7 positions match TRBD1. V lost 5 bases, J lost 2 bases, and 3 bases stayed unmatched. This CDR3 is built from 14 residues. Germline lookup yields CDR1 SEHNR and CDR2 FQNEAQ (reference sequence). Based on the CDR3 plus reference TRBV7-9 and TRBJ2-1, the full variable domain is DTGVSQNPRHKITKRGQNVTFRCDPISEHNRLYWYRQTLGQGPEFLTYFQNEAQLEKSRLLSDRFSAERPKGSFSTLEIQRTEQGDSAMYLCASSPDRAYNEQFFGPGTRLTVL.

This clonotype was observed at least ten times. This chain uses TRBV3-1 with TRBJ2-5; unclear D gene. V lost 0 bases to trimming and J lost 6 bases, with 5 bases between them. Germline values: CDR1 LGHDT, CDR2 YNNKEL (reference sequence). The CDR3 runs 12 residues. CDR3 DNA: TGTGCCAGCAGCCAAGATCGACAGACCCAGTACTTC. It yields the protein CASSQDRQTQYF.

The table lists this clonotype with many counts. V usage is TRBV5-5 and J usage is TRBJ2-1; 9 nucleotides agree with TRBD2. The CDR3 length is 14 residues. V trimming: 9 bases; J trimming: 9 bases; junction bases outside the gene matches: 13. Looked up from germline, CDR1 is SGHKS and CDR2 is YYEKEE (reference sequence). CDR3: CAIPAPGLASEQFF. The CDR3 DNA reads TGTGCCATCCCGGCCCCGGGACTAGCAAGTGAGCAGTTCTTC.

This clonotype came up many times. This chain joins TRBV30 and TRBJ1-1, with D unclear. Trimming cost V 2 bases and J 5 bases, with 9 bases left between them. The germline CDR1 and CDR2 sequences are GTSNPN and SVGIG (reference sequence). The CDR3 totals 12 residues. CDR3 residues: CAWSLADTEAFF. The CDR3 DNA follows: TGTGCCTGGAGTTTGGCAGATACTGAAGCTTTCTTT.

This chain links TRBV3-1 with TRBJ1-2; D is undetermined. This CDR3 is built from 13 residues. The V end was cut by 4 bases, the J end by 2 bases, with 8 bases between. The germline CDR1 and CDR2 sequences are LGHDT and YNNKEL (reference sequence). The CDR3: CASSPSGNYGYTF. In DNA, the CDR3 is TGTGCCAGCAGCCCGTCCGGAAACTATGGCTACACCTTC.